This entry lists 15 T cell receptor beta chains sequenced from one sample in a study of blood T cell repertoires in COVID-19. The table came from immunoSEQ multiplex PCR; TCRdb's copy has only in-frame clones and leaves some out. The sample comprises fewer than 90,000 clones, roughly 80% of which are singletons, and roughly 50% rests with the top ten. The sample taken for sequencing was peripheral blood. The receptors shown here come from a human donor in a cohort sampled during active COVID-19.

The rearrangement uses TRBV12-3 or TRBV12-4 and TRBJ1-1, with D unresolved. The CDR3 sequence is 12 residues long. V gave up 8 bases and J gave up 1 base, with 8 bases separating them. The CDR3 sequence: CASSRGNTEAFF. Here the CDR3 DNA reads TGTGCCAGCTCTCGGGGGAACACTGAAGCTTTCTTT.

This clone came up a few times. The chain combines TRBV30 with TRBJ2-5, with 13 bases lining up with TRBD2. V lost 2 bases to trimming and J lost 9 bases; unmatched junction nucleotides: 9. Germline V CDR1 and CDR2: GTSNPN, SVGIG (reference sequence). CDR3 length: 15 amino acids. CDR3 DNA sequence: TGTGCCTGGAGTACCCAACTAGCGGGAGGGGGGGCCCAGTACTTC. Translating gives CAWSTQLAGGGAQYF.

This chain joins TRBV5-5 and TRBJ2-3; 7 bases align to TRBD2. The germline V gene has CDR1 SGHKS and CDR2 YYEKEE (reference sequence). Losses at the gene ends were 1 base for V and 0 bases for J; bases not matched to a gene: 5. CDR3 length equals 16 residues. CDR3 sequence reads: CASSLSGTTSTDTQYF. In nucleotides, the CDR3 is TGTGCCAGCAGCTTGTCCGGGACTACCAGCACAGATACGCAGTATTTT.

With regard to this clone: One end of the junction varies from germline; a read error may be responsible. V is TRBV19 and J is TRBJ2-1; possibly TRBD1 for D (6 bases). The length of the CDR3 is 11 residues. Germline V CDR1 and CDR2: LNHDA, SQIVND (reference sequence). The CDR3 DNA sequence: TGTGCCAGTAAGACAGGATATCAAGAGGTCTTC. Encoded protein: CASKTGYQEVF.

This clone has a single count. V usage is TRBV11-2 and J usage is TRBJ2-1; 10 nucleotides align to TRBD2. The CDR3 length is 16 residues. The J segment lost 9 bases and the V segment lost 5 bases, leaving 13 bases of the junction unmatched. Germline V gene data show CDR1 as SGHAT and CDR2 as FQNNGV. CDR3 amino acids: CASSLGWASGSFEQFF. CDR3 DNA sequence: TGTGCCAGCAGCCTAGGGTGGGCTAGCGGGAGCTTTGAGCAGTTCTTC.

This clone has a single count. The chain carries TRBV28 and TRBJ2-1, with TRBD2 matching over 7 bases. This CDR3 has 14 amino acids. CDR1 and CDR2 from the germline V gene are MDHEN and SYDVKM. V gave up 5 bases and J gave up 7 bases; unmatched junction bases: 8. CDR3 sequence reads: CASSPRWEGNEQFF. The CDR3 bases are TGTGCCAGCAGTCCCCGGTGGGAGGGGAATGAGCAGTTCTTC. Variable domain in full (rest from reference TRBV28 and TRBJ2-1): DVKVTQSSRYLVKRTGEKVFLECVQDMDHENMFWYRQDPGLGLRLIYFSYDVKMKEKGDIPEGYSVSREKKERFSLILESASTNQTSMYLCASSPRWEGNEQFFGPGTRLTVL.

J is TRBJ2-3 and V is TRBV7-2; 7 bases match TRBD2. Trimming removed 2 bases from V and 5 bases from J; junction bases left unmatched: 4. The V gene's germline CDR1 is SGHTA and CDR2 FQGNSA. This CDR3 region has 14 residues. CDR3: CASSLSLAVDTQYF. DNA of the CDR3: TGTGCCAGCAGCTTAAGCCTAGCGGTAGATACGCAGTATTTT.

CDR3 residues: CASSLALAPYNEQFF. For the CDR3, the DNA is TGTGCCAGCAGCTTAGCTTTAGCGCCATACAATGAGCAGTTCTTC. The gene calls are TRBV7-8 and TRBJ2-1, with a weak D call TRBD2 (5 bases). V was trimmed by 0 bases and J by 4 bases, leaving 10 bases between them. Germline V gene data show CDR1 as SGHVS and CDR2 as FQNEAQ. The CDR3 has 15 amino acids. The variable domain in full, completed from reference TRBV7-8 and TRBJ2-1, reads GAGVSQSPRYKVAKRGQDVALRCDPISGHVSLFWYQQALGQGPEFLTYFQNEAQLDKSGLPSDRFFAERPEGSVSTLKIQRTQQEDSAVYLCASSLALAPYNEQFFGPGTRLTVL.

As DNA, the CDR3 is TGCGCCAGCAGCCAACCTCCCCCCCGCGGGAGGCTTTACAATGAGCAGTTCTTC. This encodes CASSQPPPRGRLYNEQFF. The genes are TRBV4-1 and TRBJ2-1; 8 bases fit TRBD2. The V gene's germline CDR1 is MGHRA and CDR2 YSYEKL. The CDR3 is 18 residues long. Losses at the gene ends were 2 bases for V and 4 bases for J; bases not matched to a gene: 13.

The rearrangement links TRBV7-9 to TRBJ2-3; the match to TRBD1 covers 7 bases. CDR1 is SEHNR and CDR2 is FQNEAQ in the germline V gene (reference sequence). Trimming cost V 5 bases and J 4 bases; bases outside gene matches: 9. The CDR3 spans 15 residues. CDR3 sequence (DNA): TGTGCCAGCAGCCCCTTAGACAGGGCGGCAGATACGCAGTATTTT. It codes for CASSPLDRAADTQYF.

Only a few counts were recorded for this clone. The chain employs TRBV7-3 and TRBJ2-3, with TRBD2 as a possible D gene (6 bases). V shed 0 bases and J shed 6 bases, with 13 bases lying between them. Germline V gene lookup returns CDR1 SGHTA and CDR2 FQGTGA. CDR3 length: 15 amino acids. The CDR3 DNA reads TGTGCCAGCAGCTTAACGGGGAGGACGTTGGATACGCAGTATTTT. This translates into CASSLTGRTLDTQYF.

This chain uses TRBV6-5 with TRBJ2-2; 7 bases map to TRBD2. Germline lookup yields CDR1 MNHEY and CDR2 SVGAGI. V lost 2 bases to trimming and J lost 4 bases; unmatched junction nucleotides: 1. This CDR3 has 14 amino acids. The CDR3 protein is CASSYQRGTGELFF. CDR3 DNA sequence: TGTGCCAGCAGTTACCAGCGGGGCACCGGGGAGCTGTTTTTT.

This clone was seen a handful of times. The chain links TRBV28 to TRBJ1-1; unclear D gene. The CDR3 has 12 residues. CDR1 is MDHEN and CDR2 is SYDVKM in the germline V gene. CDR3: CAGGAANTEAFF. CDR3 bases: TGTGCGGGAGGCGCGGCGAACACTGAAGCTTTCTTT.

CDR3 sequence: CASSQQGDTQYF. The DNA for the CDR3 is TGTGCCAGCAGTCAACAGGGGGATACGCAGTATTTT. The chain carries TRBV2 and TRBJ2-3; TRBD1 agrees at 7 bases. Germline values: CDR1 SNHLY, CDR2 FYNNEI. After removal of 5 bases from V and 6 bases from J, the junction contained 2 bases not matched to a gene. There are 12 residues in the CDR3.

This clone has a single count. This rearrangement joins TRBV2 to TRBJ2-5; 7 bases agree with TRBD1. Trimming cost V 4 bases and J 5 bases; bases outside gene matches: 4. This CDR3 is 13 amino acids long. Germline CDR1 SNHLY, CDR2 FYNNEI. CDR3 sequence: CASSVGGKETQYF. The CDR3 bases are TGTGCCAGCAGTGTAGGGGGCAAGGAGACCCAGTACTTC.